A single sample is the source of the 30 T cell receptor beta chains below, sequenced in a study of blood T cell repertoires in COVID-19. TCRdb's copy holds only in-frame clones and misses some; the assay was immunoSEQ multiplex PCR. The profile shows 95,000 to 150,000 clones, about 90% of them singletons. Material for sequencing was peripheral blood. The origin of the receptors is a woman between 50 and 59 years old with active or convalescent COVID-19.

This clone appeared a single time. The genes are TRBV4-3 and TRBJ2-3, with 7 bases identical to TRBD1. V lost 10 bases and J lost 2; bases outside the gene matches: 6. Germline V gene data show CDR1 as LGHNA and CDR2 as YSLEER. This CDR3 has 13 amino acids. The CDR3 DNA reads as TGCGCCACCAGAGGACAGGACACAGATACGCAGTATTTT. This encodes CATRGQDTDTQYF.

V is TRBV7-9 and J is TRBJ1-2, with no clear D. Germline loops: CDR1 SEHNR, CDR2 FQNEAQ (reference sequence). The V end lost 8 bases, the J end lost 5 bases, and 21 bases lay between the germline ends. This CDR3 contains 15 residues. CDR3 residues: CASGVGRGESYGYTF. Written as DNA, the CDR3 is TGTGCCAGCGGAGTTGGGCGGGGAGAATCTTATGGCTACACCTTC. Complete variable domain (other parts from reference TRBV7-9 and TRBJ1-2): DTGVSQNPRHKITKRGQNVTFRCDPISEHNRLYWYRQTLGQGPEFLTYFQNEAQLEKSRLLSDRFSAERPKGSFSTLEIQRTEQGDSAMYLCASGVGRGESYGYTFGSGTRLTVV.

This clone was detected only once. The chain has TRBV11-1 and TRBJ2-1; 7 positions agree with TRBD1. Losses at the gene ends were 4 bases for V and 9 bases for J; bases not matched to a gene: 15. The length of the CDR3 is 16 residues. The germline CDR1 and CDR2 sequences are SGHAT and FQDESV (reference sequence). The CDR3 bases are TGTGCCAGCAGCTCGGCGATGGGGACAGTGGGAAGTGAGCAGTTCTTC. Translated, it gives CASSSAMGTVGSEQFF.

The chain couples TRBV19 to TRBJ1-3; no definite D call. Trimming removed 8 bases at V and 0 bases at J, with 14 bases between. Germline V gives CDR1 LNHDA, CDR2 SQIVND (reference sequence). This CDR3 contains 15 residues. The CDR3 region is CASQLESDSGNTIYF. CDR3 DNA: TGTGCCAGTCAGTTGGAGTCAGACTCTGGAAACACCATATATTTT.

The V call is TRBV6-5, the J call TRBJ1-5; TRBD1 matches 7 bases. Per germline, CDR1 MNHEY and CDR2 SVGAGI. This CDR3 spans 14 amino acids. Trimming at V came to 8 bases and at J to 4 bases, leaving 8 bases not matched to a gene. In nucleotides, the CDR3 is TGTGCCAGCTACAGGGGTTTTGGGAATCAGCCCCAGCATTTT. Its translation: CASYRGFGNQPQHF.

The J gene is TRBJ1-6, the V gene TRBV6-5; TRBD1 is a possible D gene (6 bases). This CDR3 spans 14 amino acids. Germline V gene data show CDR1 as MNHEY and CDR2 as SVGAGI. Trimming took 6 bases from V and 7 from J, leaving 13 bases between them. CDR3 sequence reads: CASRAGTPNSPLHF. Here the CDR3 DNA reads TGTGCCAGCAGGGCCGGGACACCGAATTCACCCCTCCACTTT.

This rearrangement joins TRBV20-1 to TRBJ2-1; weak D call: TRBD1 (5 bases). The CDR3 is made up of 11 amino acids. Trimming removed 6 bases from V and 3 bases from J, with 6 bases in between. Germline assignment: CDR1 DFQATT and CDR2 SNEGSKA (reference sequence). As DNA, the CDR3 is TGCAGTGCAGGGGACTACAATGAGCAGTTCTTC. This codes for CSAGDYNEQFF.

This clone occurred once. The chain employs TRBV5-1 and TRBJ2-3; D is possibly TRBD1 (6 bases). CDR1 and CDR2 (germline): SGHRS, YFSETQ. V was trimmed by 3 bases and J by 0 bases, leaving 8 bases between them. The CDR3 has 14 residues. The CDR3 sequence: CASSYGQSTDTQYF. The CDR3 bases are TGCGCCAGCAGCTACGGACAGAGCACAGATACGCAGTATTTT.

V gene TRBV14 combines with J gene TRBJ2-5; a possible D gene is TRBD2 (6 bases). With 3 bases removed from V and 5 bases from J, the gap between germline ends came to 7 bases. The germline V gene has CDR1 SGHDN and CDR2 FVKESK. This CDR3 has 12 residues. Here the CDR3 reads CASSQEGETQYF. The CDR3 DNA reads TGTGCCAGCAGCCAGGAGGGGGAGACCCAGTACTTC.

This clone was seen a few times. The chain combines TRBV6-5 with TRBJ1-6; 9 bases line up with TRBD1. The CDR3 is 14 residues long. Losses at the gene ends were 8 bases for V and 7 bases for J; bases not matched to a gene: 6. Germline lookup yields CDR1 MNHEY and CDR2 SVGAGI. CDR3 sequence (DNA): TGTGCCAGCCGGGGACAGGGACCCAATTCACCCCTCCACTTT. Its protein is CASRGQGPNSPLHF.

The chain joins TRBV30 to TRBJ1-6; 7 nucleotides align to TRBD1. The germline V gene encodes CDR1 GTSNPN and CDR2 SVGIG (reference sequence). V shed 4 bases, J shed 9 bases, and the junction held 9 bases outside the gene matches. The CDR3 totals 14 residues. CDR3 sequence reads: CAWTLTGLSSPLHF. In nucleotides, the CDR3 is TGTGCCTGGACCCTGACAGGGTTGAGTTCACCCCTCCACTTT.

This chain joins TRBV24-1 and TRBJ2-1, with D possibly TRBD2 on 8 matching bases. This CDR3 is built from 17 residues. Trimming left V 5 bases short and J 5 bases short, with 21 bases between. The V gene's germline CDR1 is KGHDR and CDR2 SFDVKD. CDR3 protein: CATSGNRGWRGDNEQFF. Here the CDR3 DNA reads TGTGCCACCAGTGGCAACAGGGGTTGGCGGGGGGACAATGAGCAGTTCTTC.

V usage is TRBV6-5 and J usage is TRBJ1-1; D is unclear. The CDR3 consists of 15 residues. Trimming removed 8 bases at V and 0 bases at J, with 16 bases between. The germline CDR1 and CDR2 sequences are MNHEY and SVGAGI. The CDR3 region has the DNA TGTGCCAGCCCACCGAGCGGACGGGTGAACACTGAAGCTTTCTTT. Its protein is CASPPSGRVNTEAFF.

V usage is TRBV4-2 and J usage is TRBJ1-2, with D possibly TRBD1 on 5 matching bases. Trimming took 4 bases from V and 4 from J, leaving 10 bases between them. Germline CDR1 is LGHNA and CDR2 is YNFKEQ. This CDR3 is built from 13 residues. The CDR3 nucleotides read TGTGCCAGCAGCCGGGGCCGGAGCTATGGCTACACCTTC. It is translated as CASSRGRSYGYTF.

The chain uses TRBV4-3 and TRBJ2-4, with D perhaps matching TRBD1 (7 bases). The V and J ends lost 4 bases and 8 bases respectively, with 18 bases between them. This CDR3 has 15 amino acids. Per the germline V gene, CDR1 is LGHNA and CDR2 is YSLEER. The CDR3 spells CASSPRARGADIQYF. The CDR3 DNA reads as TGCGCCAGCAGCCCGAGGGCCAGGGGGGCGGACATTCAGTACTTC.

The V gene is TRBV7-3, the J gene TRBJ2-1; TRBD2 matches 9 bases. Germline CDR1 and CDR2: SGHTA and FQGTGA. The CDR3 has 14 amino acids. Trimming cost V 5 bases and J 6 bases; bases outside gene matches: 5. The CDR3 loop is CASSLTLAGNEQFF. As DNA, the CDR3 is TGTGCCAGCAGCCTGACACTAGCGGGCAATGAGCAGTTCTTC.

The chain joins TRBV28 to TRBJ2-1; 11 positions agree with TRBD1. The V segment lost 2 bases and the J segment 7 bases; nucleotides outside the gene matches: 7. Germline loops: CDR1 MDHEN, CDR2 SYDVKM. CDR3 length: 16 residues. The DNA of the CDR3 is TGTGCCAGCAGTTTAGAGGACAGGGGGCTCGGAAATGAGCAGTTCTTC. Translated: CASSLEDRGLGNEQFF.

This sequence joins TRBV11-2 and TRBJ1-2; D is unclear. In germline, CDR1 is SGHAT, CDR2 FQNNGV. The CDR3 loop spans 15 amino acids. Between the trimmed V and J ends, which lost 5 bases and 3 bases, there was a span of 16 bases. The CDR3 is CASSAIRRADYGYTF. The CDR3 DNA is TGTGCCAGCAGCGCCATTAGGAGGGCCGACTATGGCTACACCTTC.

V and J are TRBV28 and TRBJ1-5, with TRBD1 identical over 9 bases. The CDR3 length is 15 residues. CDR1 is MDHEN, CDR2 SYDVKM, per germline. V lost 6 bases and J lost 6; bases outside the gene matches: 9. CDR3 nucleotides: TGTGCCAGCAGGGATGACAGGGGGGAGCGTCAGCCCCAGCATTTT. Residues: CASRDDRGERQPQHF.

This sequence joins TRBV30 and TRBJ1-2; D is unclear. V shed 4 bases and J shed 8 bases, with 23 bases lying between them. Germline CDR1 GTSNPN, CDR2 SVGIG (reference sequence). This CDR3 comprises 15 residues. DNA for the CDR3: TGTGCCTGGAACCCTGGTCTCGCCACGGGTGGAGGCTACACCTTC. The encoded protein is CAWNPGLATGGGYTF.

The chain is built from TRBV7-9 and TRBJ2-1; D gene ambiguous. The CDR3 covers 11 residues. V dropped 4 bases and J dropped 7 bases, with 5 bases sitting between them. Germline CDR1 SEHNR, CDR2 FQNEAQ (reference sequence). The CDR3 DNA reads as TGTGCCAGCAGCTCCACTAATGAGCAGTTCTTC. Translating it yields CASSSTNEQFF.

This clone was seen once. The gene calls are TRBV4-3 and TRBJ2-3; 11 nucleotides line up with TRBD2. CDR1 and CDR2 from the germline V gene are LGHNA and YSLEER. V lost 4 bases to trimming and J lost 0 bases; unmatched junction nucleotides: 6. The CDR3 contains 17 residues. CDR3 residues: CASSPGTSGPSTDTQYF. DNA of the CDR3: TGCGCCAGCAGCCCAGGGACTAGCGGACCTAGCACAGATACGCAGTATTTT.

The V and J genes are TRBV11-1 and TRBJ2-3; no reliable D call. Germline V gene lookup returns CDR1 SGHAT and CDR2 FQDESV (reference sequence). This CDR3 spans 13 amino acids. V was shortened by 5 bases and J by 7 bases, with 13 bases between the two germline ends. The CDR3 loop is CASSITPENTQYF. The DNA for the CDR3 is TGTGCCAGCAGCATAACGCCGGAGAATACGCAGTATTTT.

V and J are TRBV4-3 and TRBJ2-1; TRBD1 agrees at 12 bases. V lost 0 bases to trimming and J lost 8 bases; unmatched junction nucleotides: 17. The CDR3 length is 20 residues. Per germline, CDR1 LGHNA and CDR2 YSLEER. CDR3 sequence (DNA): TGCGCCAGCAGCCAAGATCGGATGGGGACAGGGGGCGCGGGAGTCTATGAGCAGTTCTTC. It translates to CASSQDRMGTGGAGVYEQFF.

The rearrangement uses TRBV28 and TRBJ1-5; D is undetermined. Trimming took off 6 bases at V and 5 bases at J, with 8 bases between the two ends. In germline, CDR1 is MDHEN, CDR2 SYDVKM. This CDR3 region has 12 residues. This CDR3 reads CASRREDQPQHF. The CDR3 bases are TGTGCCAGCAGACGAGAGGATCAGCCCCAGCATTTT.

The rearrangement joins TRBV30 to TRBJ2-1; D gene ambiguous. Germline assignment: CDR1 GTSNPN and CDR2 SVGIG (reference sequence). The V and J ends lost 6 bases and 0 bases respectively, with 9 bases between them. There are 13 residues in the CDR3. Here the CDR3 DNA reads TGTGCCTGTGGTCCGGGCTCCTACAATGAGCAGTTCTTC. As protein: CACGPGSYNEQFF.

The CDR3 region is CASSPRTGGEPQHF. Written as DNA, the CDR3 is TGTGCCAGCAGCCCGCGGACAGGGGGTGAGCCCCAGCATTTT. The genes are TRBV5-6 and TRBJ1-5, with TRBD1 matching over 10 bases. Germline V lookup: CDR1 SGHDT, CDR2 YYEEEE. The CDR3 is 14 amino acids. Losses at the gene ends were 4 bases for V and 8 bases for J; bases not matched to a gene: 6.

This chain uses TRBV4-2 with TRBJ1-2, with 9 nucleotides matching TRBD1. V lost 3 bases and J lost 1; bases outside the gene matches: 3. The germline CDR1 and CDR2 sequences are LGHNA and YNFKEQ. The CDR3 spans 15 residues. CDR3 amino acids: CASSHQGQGNYGYTF. CDR3 coding DNA: TGTGCCAGCAGCCACCAGGGACAGGGTAACTATGGCTACACCTTC.

V gene TRBV7-8 combines with J gene TRBJ2-7; tentatively, D is TRBD2 (6 bases). V lost 7 bases to trimming and J lost 3 bases, with 28 bases between them. The length of the CDR3 is 18 residues. Germline V gives CDR1 SGHVS, CDR2 FQNEAQ. CDR3 sequence: CASTFPPPGSPGVYEQYF. The CDR3 DNA is TGTGCCAGCACCTTCCCACCACCGGGGAGCCCGGGAGTCTACGAGCAGTACTTC.

The chain is built from TRBV24-1 and TRBJ2-5; tentatively, D is TRBD2 (6 bases). CDR1 and CDR2 from the germline V gene are KGHDR and SFDVKD. The CDR3 contains 15 residues. V was trimmed by 3 bases and J by 5 bases, leaving 15 bases between them. CDR3 loop: CATSDAVSGRETQYF. CDR3 nucleotides: TGTGCCACCAGTGATGCCGTCTCGGGGAGGGAGACCCAGTACTTC.